The 18 T cell receptor beta chains in this list originate from one sample, sequenced in a study of cytomegalovirus exposure and HLA in healthy donors. The primer mix had 60 Vbeta and 13 Jbeta primers. Clones were read by immunoSEQ multiplex PCR, and TCRdb kept only the in-frame ones, dropping some. The sample contains about 180,000 clones, about 82% of which appear only once. The sequencing sample was made of PBMCs. These receptors all stem from a young man in good health and CMV-seronegative.

The chain joins TRBV7-2 to TRBJ2-1, with 11 bases fitting TRBD2. Germline V lookup: CDR1 SGHTA, CDR2 FQGNSA. Trimming cost V 1 base and J 7 bases; bases outside gene matches: 9. The CDR3 is 17 amino acids. The CDR3 is CASSLGGLAGGLNEQFF. DNA of the CDR3: TGTGCCAGCAGCTTAGGGGGGCTAGCGGGGGGTTTGAATGAGCAGTTCTTC.

This clone was found a few times. Here the CDR3 reads CASRSSGAGTEAFF. DNA of the CDR3: TGTGCCAGCAGATCCTCAGGGGCCGGCACTGAAGCTTTCTTT. The V call is TRBV27, the J call TRBJ1-1; a possible D gene is TRBD1 (6 bases). From germline, CDR1 is MNHEY and CDR2 SMNVEV (reference sequence). The length of the CDR3 is 14 residues. Trimming stripped 6 bases from V and 4 bases from J, with 15 bases between.

V usage is TRBV25-1 and J usage is TRBJ2-1; tentative D call: TRBD1 (6 bases). The CDR3 contains 15 residues. CDR1 and CDR2 (germline): MGHDK, SYGVNS. The V and J ends lost 4 bases and 2 bases respectively, with 12 bases between them. The CDR3 DNA sequence: TGTGCCAGCAGTGTTACAGGGTCCCCCTACAATGAGCAGTTCTTC. Translated, it gives CASSVTGSPYNEQFF.

Here the CDR3 reads CASSKGTQPYEQYF. The CDR3 DNA reads as TGCGCCAGCAGTAAAGGGACTCAACCCTACGAGCAGTACTTC. V is TRBV10-2 and J is TRBJ2-7, with D perhaps TRBD2 (6 bases). Germline values: CDR1 WSHSY, CDR2 SAAADI. This CDR3 contains 14 residues. V dropped 5 bases and J dropped 2 bases, with 13 bases sitting between them.

V is TRBV6-5 and J is TRBJ2-1, with 8 bases lining up with TRBD2. Germline trimming cut 0 bases from V and 5 bases from J; bases unmatched to any gene: 3. The CDR3 length is 15 residues. Germline V gives CDR1 MNHEY, CDR2 SVGAGI. The CDR3 loop is CASSYSAGGHNEQFF. In DNA form, the CDR3 reads TGTGCCAGCAGTTACTCGGCGGGAGGTCACAATGAGCAGTTCTTC.

This chain joins TRBV2 and TRBJ2-2; 8 positions match TRBD1. The V segment lost 8 bases and the J segment 1 base; nucleotides outside the gene matches: 0. The length of the CDR3 is 13 residues. The germline V gene encodes CDR1 SNHLY and CDR2 FYNNEI. The CDR3: CASGQGNTGELFF. Here the CDR3 DNA reads TGTGCCAGCGGACAGGGGAACACCGGGGAGCTGTTTTTT.

V and J are TRBV11-2 and TRBJ2-5, with a tentative D call TRBD2 (5 bases). The length of the CDR3 is 13 residues. V was cut by 5 bases and J by 4 bases, with 11 bases left in between. CDR1 is SGHAT, CDR2 FQNNGV, per germline. CDR3 protein: CASSPGIRETQYF. CDR3 nucleotide sequence: TGTGCCAGCAGCCCCGGGATAAGAGAGACCCAGTACTTC.

V gene TRBV19 combines with J gene TRBJ1-5, with D maybe TRBD1 (6 bases). The V gene's germline CDR1 is LNHDA and CDR2 SQIVND (reference sequence). Trimming cost V 5 bases and J 1 base, with 12 bases left between them. The CDR3 is made up of 15 amino acids. The CDR3 nucleotides are TGTGCCAGTAGTTCCGATGGACAGAGCAATCAGCCCCAGCATTTT. As protein: CASSSDGQSNQPQHF.

The V and J genes are TRBV9 and TRBJ2-3, with TRBD2 identical over 11 bases. V shed 4 bases, J shed 2 bases, and the junction held 21 bases outside the gene matches. The CDR3 covers 21 residues. CDR1 is SGDLS, CDR2 YYNGEE, per germline. The CDR3 coding sequence is TGTGCCAGCAGCCAGACTAGCGGGAACCCTTCTATTCCCAGAGCCACAGATACGCAGTATTTT. Protein product: CASSQTSGNPSIPRATDTQYF.

The gene calls are TRBV27 and TRBJ2-7; D remains unclear. Trimming left V 4 bases short and J 2 bases short, with 9 bases between. Germline V lookup: CDR1 MNHEY, CDR2 SMNVEV (reference sequence). This CDR3 contains 13 residues. The CDR3 sequence is CASSSEVPYEQYF. The CDR3 DNA reads as TGTGCCAGCAGTTCAGAAGTTCCCTACGAGCAGTACTTC.

The rearrangement links TRBV2 to TRBJ1-5; 7 nucleotides line up with TRBD1. Per germline, CDR1 SNHLY and CDR2 FYNNEI. The V segment lost 6 bases and the J segment 0 bases; nucleotides outside the gene matches: 5. This CDR3 contains 15 residues. The CDR3 sequence: CASSVDRDSNQPQHF. As DNA, the CDR3 is TGTGCCAGCAGCGTCGACAGGGATAGCAATCAGCCCCAGCATTTT.

The chain couples TRBV6-5 to TRBJ2-1; TRBD2 aligns across 11 bases. CDR3 length: 16 amino acids. Germline CDR1 reads MNHEY; CDR2 reads SVGAGI. V lost 0 bases to trimming and J lost 5 bases; unmatched junction nucleotides: 3. CDR3 DNA sequence: TGTGCCAGCAGTTACTCACTAGCGGGAGTCAACAATGAGCAGTTCTTC. Protein product: CASSYSLAGVNNEQFF.

V gene TRBV30 combines with J gene TRBJ1-5, with no clear D. Germline assignment: CDR1 GTSNPN and CDR2 SVGIG (reference sequence). The CDR3 is made up of 14 amino acids. The ends were cut back, 0 bases at V and 4 bases at J, with 10 bases in the middle. CDR3 bases: TGTGCCTGGAGTGTAAACAGTCGAAATCAGCCCCAGCATTTT. Translated, it gives CAWSVNSRNQPQHF.

This sequence joins TRBV29-1 and TRBJ2-7; TRBD2 aligns across 7 bases. Germline V lookup: CDR1 SQVTM, CDR2 ANQGSEA. This CDR3 comprises 12 residues. The trim removed 7 bases at V and 2 bases at J, leaving 5 bases unmatched. The CDR3 protein is CSAGLGPYEQYF. As DNA, the CDR3 is TGCAGCGCTGGACTAGGGCCCTACGAGCAGTACTTC.

The chain carries TRBV28 and TRBJ1-6; a weak D match, TRBD1 (5 bases). CDR3 size: 18 residues. Trimming removed 6 bases at V and 0 bases at J, with 18 bases between. The germline V gene encodes CDR1 MDHEN and CDR2 SYDVKM. Here the CDR3 DNA reads TGTGCCAGCAGCTTCGCCCCGGACACAAGCTCCTATAATTCACCCCTCCACTTT. The encoded protein is CASSFAPDTSSYNSPLHF.

This chain connects TRBV7-9 to TRBJ1-1; 9 bases fit TRBD1. The germline CDR1 and CDR2 sequences are SEHNR and FQNEAQ (reference sequence). The CDR3 spans 13 residues. Losses at the gene ends were 6 bases for V and 8 bases for J; bases not matched to a gene: 7. This CDR3 reads CASRGQGSSEAFF. The DNA for the CDR3 is TGTGCCAGCAGGGGACAGGGTTCTTCCGAAGCTTTCTTT.

The rearrangement uses TRBV29-1 and TRBJ1-2, with a possible D match to TRBD1 (5 bases). Trimming took 4 bases from V and 1 from J, leaving 16 bases between them. The CDR3 totals 15 residues. CDR1 and CDR2 from the germline V gene are SQVTM and ANQGSEA. CDR3 loop: CSVVGGDQYNYGYTF. The CDR3 DNA sequence: TGCAGCGTTGTGGGGGGAGACCAATATAACTATGGCTACACCTTC.

V and J are TRBV5-1 and TRBJ1-3; 9 bases align to TRBD1. After removal of 7 bases from V and 4 bases from J, the junction contained 21 bases not matched to a gene. Germline V gene sequence: CDR1 SGHRS, CDR2 YFSETQ. The CDR3 is 19 residues long. As DNA, the CDR3 is TGCGCCAGCGGCACAACAGGGGGCAGGCAAACAACAGGGGGAAACACCATATATTTT. It specifies CASGTTGGRQTTGGNTIYF.